This T cell receptor beta chain emerged from a study of T cell changes during pregnancy in multiple sclerosis (dated 2019 in TCRdb). For the study in its entirety: The study looked at changes in the T cell repertoire across pregnancy in women with multiple sclerosis.

Looking up the germline V gene yields CDR1 SGHTS and CDR2 YDEGEE. From V the trimming removes 6 bases and from J it removes 6 bases, while the gene matches leave 11 bases of the junction unaccounted for. The CDR3 runs 16 residues from the cysteine to the phenylalanine. Only the CDR3 portion is preserved as DNA: 48 bases, with reading frame beginning at the first base. The library was produced with the immunoSEQ multiplex PCR assay. TCRdb limited this immuneACCESS table to in-frame rearrangements with V and J called. A share of clones is missing; checked studies link under half to unresolved V genes, and the rest is unexplained. The sample includes more than 40,000 clones, with 80% to 95% observed a single time. The ten most abundant clones make up 7.5% to 9% of the sample. This clone was detected a few times. Its antigen remains undetermined. No base qualities exist here, and no much larger clone lies one base off it.

Source: CD8+ T cells from peripheral blood mononuclear cells, taken after pregnancy. The sequence links TRBV5-8 to TRBJ2-1, and 11 bases in between align with TRBD2. The sequence came from a female donor with multiple sclerosis, enrolled in a pregnancy study. The CDR3 region reads CASNHLAGGPVNEQFF. The bases are TGTGCCAGCAACCATCTAGCGGGGGGACCTGTCAATGAGCAGTTCTTC.